This T cell receptor (beta chain) was recovered during a study of T cell repertoires in cytomegalovirus infection. Whole-study results and caveats: CMV carriers with the relevant HLA were identified by cumulative public TCR beta family frequency. HLA-C-restricted, CMV-specific TCR beta clonotypes were dominant ex vivo.

TCRdb reanalysed the reads using MiXCR and keeps one entry per CDR3 protein. The sample records some 77,000 distinct CDR3 sequences, about 4% being singletons. This clonotype showed up many times. Its antigen is still unknown. Germline lookup yields CDR1 DFQATT and CDR2 SNEGSKA (reference sequence). The CDR3 runs 14 residues. The ends were cut back, 3 bases at V and 5 bases at J, with 16 bases in the middle. Sequenced sample: PBMCs. This receptor was obtained from a human donor in good health (CMV status not recorded). Some clones in this sample may be carry-over from other donors' samples. The chain is built from TRBV20-1 and TRBJ2-5; D is possibly TRBD2 (6 bases). This CDR3 is CSARQIIGGETQYF. The CDR3, as DNA: TGCAGTGCTAGGCAAATCATTGGAGGGGAGACCCAGTACTTC.